These T cell receptor beta chains were read from a single sample in a study of blood T cell repertoires in COVID-19. Some clones are missing from TCRdb's copy, which holds only in-frame ones; the method was immunoSEQ multiplex PCR. Of roughly 250,000 clones listed, approximately 79% are singletons. The specimen sequenced was peripheral blood. These receptor sequences come from a woman between 40 and 50 years old with active or convalescent COVID-19. The CDR3 runs from the conserved cysteine through the conserved F or W. Each record gives: clone size, D gene, V gene, J gene, CDR3 protein, CDR3 DNA. D genes are given only for firm matches. Size is stated for part of the rows, as once, few or many counts, or as a class when the clone is expanded.

NA	NA	TRBV5-1	TRBJ1-2	CASSLPGQPYGYTF	TGCGCCAGCAGCTTACCGGGACAACCCTATGGCTACACCTTC
NA	NA	TRBV7-2	TRBJ1-1	CASSLNGFWASNTEAFF	TGTGCCAGCAGCTTAAATGGCTTCTGGGCCTCGAACACTGAAGCTTTCTTT
NA	TRBD2	TRBV4-2	TRBJ2-5	CASSQDWRGVQETQYF	TGTGCCAGCAGCCAAGACTGGCGGGGGGTCCAAGAGACCCAGTACTTC
NA	TRBD1	TRBV7-9	TRBJ2-2	CASSRTGAGELFF	TGTGCCAGCAGCCGGACAGGGGCCGGGGAGCTGTTTTTT
NA	NA	TRBV5-4	TRBJ1-4	CASSLGADEKLFF	TGTGCCAGTTCCCTTGGGGCGGATGAAAAACTGTTTTTT
NA	NA	TRBV3-1/TRBV3-2	TRBJ1-1	CASSPRLSDTEAFF	TGTGCCAGCAGCCCGAGACTGTCGGACACTGAAGCTTTCTTT
NA	TRBD1	TRBV24-1	TRBJ1-6	CATSGGTGNSPLHF	TGTGCCACCTCAGGGGGTACAGGTAATTCACCCCTCCACTTT
NA	NA	TRBV6-6	TRBJ1-6	CASSFPGSDSPLHF	TGTGCCAGCAGTTTTCCGGGGAGTGATTCACCCCTCCACTTT
NA	TRBD1	TRBV11-2	TRBJ2-1	CASSLTGTGFYEQFF	TGTGCCAGCAGCTTAACGGGGACAGGGTTCTATGAGCAGTTCTTC
NA	NA	TRBV1	TRBJ2-1	CTSSLPPGRNEQFF	TGCACCAGCAGCCTCCCTCCAGGGCGGAATGAGCAGTTCTTC
many	TRBD1	TRBV30	TRBJ2-3	CAWSRTGSTDTQYF	TGTGCCTGGAGCCGGACAGGGTCCACAGATACGCAGTATTTT
NA	NA	TRBV7-3	TRBJ2-1	CASSLSGSSYNEQFF	TGTGCCAGCAGCTTATCCGGGAGCTCCTACAATGAGCAGTTCTTC
few	TRBD2	TRBV19	TRBJ2-2	CASSRGLAGYGELFF	TGTGCCAGTAGTAGAGGACTAGCGGGGTACGGGGAGCTGTTTTTT
NA	TRBD1	TRBV30	TRBJ2-7	CAWSPLTGAYEQYF	TGTGCCTGGAGTCCTTTGACAGGGGCCTACGAGCAGTACTTC
once	NA	TRBV19	TRBJ1-3	CASSMGQWSSGNTIYF	TGTGCCAGTAGTATGGGGCAGTGGAGCTCTGGAAACACCATATATTTT
NA	NA	TRBV11-2	TRBJ1-2	CASSRAVGYTF	TGTGCCAGCAGCCGCGCGGTTGGCTACACCTTC
NA	NA	TRBV6-4	TRBJ2-2	CASSEIRGTGELFF	TGTGCCAGCAGTGAGATAAGGGGCACCGGGGAGCTGTTTTTT
NA	NA	TRBV28	TRBJ1-2	CASSPPQVTNYGYTF	TGTGCCAGCAGCCCGCCCCAGGTGACTAACTATGGCTACACCTTC
NA	TRBD1	TRBV6-2/TRBV6-3	TRBJ1-4	CASSYARTGATNEKLFF	TGTGCCAGCAGTTACGCAAGGACAGGGGCAACTAATGAAAAACTGTTTTTT
NA	NA	TRBV7-3	TRBJ1-1	CASSEQPENTEAFF	TGTGCCAGCAGCGAACAGCCCGAGAACACTGAAGCTTTCTTT
many	TRBD1	TRBV7-6	TRBJ1-1	CASSSTGMNTEAFF	TGTGCCAGCAGCTCGACAGGGATGAACACTGAAGCTTTCTTT
NA	NA	TRBV12-2	TRBJ1-4	CASRLPDRDNPEKLFF	TGTGCAAGTCGCTTACCCGACAGGGACAACCCTGAAAAACTGTTTTTT
NA	TRBD1	TRBV9	TRBJ1-2	CASSRSGTGRSYTF	TGTGCCAGCAGCAGATCCGGGACAGGGCGCAGCTACACCTTC
NA	NA	TRBV5-1	TRBJ1-3	CASSSLGITGNTIYF	TGCGCCAGCAGCTCGCTAGGAATAACAGGAAACACCATATATTTT
NA	TRBD1	TRBV19	TRBJ1-6	CASSPRQGEKSPLHF	TGTGCCAGTAGTCCGCGACAGGGAGAGAAGTCACCCCTCCACTTT
NA	NA	TRBV29-1	TRBJ2-3	CSVEVSGTDTQYF	TGCAGCGTTGAAGTTAGCGGCACAGATACGCAGTATTTT
NA	TRBD2	TRBV7-8	TRBJ2-1	CASSLGGGAYNEQFF	TGTGCCAGCAGCTTAGGCGGGGGGGCCTACAATGAGCAGTTCTTC
NA	TRBD1	TRBV30	TRBJ1-5	CAWSRTGNQPQHF	TGTGCCTGGAGCCGGACAGGGAATCAGCCCCAGCATTTT
NA	NA	TRBV12-1	TRBJ1-1	CASSAGQANTEAFF	TGTGCCAGCAGCGCCGGACAAGCGAACACTGAAGCTTTCTTT
few	NA	TRBV30	TRBJ1-6	CAWRIPRVGNSPLHF	TGTGCCTGGAGGATCCCCAGGGTGGGTAATTCACCCCTCCACTTT
NA	TRBD2	TRBV5-1	TRBJ2-5	CASWRGQTSVGSGETQYF	TGCGCCAGCTGGAGGGGTCAGACTAGCGTCGGGTCGGGGGAGACCCAGTACTTC
few	TRBD1	TRBV29-1	TRBJ1-4	CSVLGQLEKLFF	TGCAGCGTGCTGGGACAGCTTGAAAAACTGTTTTTT
NA	TRBD2	TRBV7-7	TRBJ2-2	CASSPGTTPTGELFF	TGTGCTAGCAGCCCTGGGACTACACCCACCGGGGAGCTGTTTTTT
NA	TRBD2	TRBV9	TRBJ2-3	CASNTRGVTDTQYF	TGTGCCAGCAATACGCGGGGGGTCACAGATACGCAGTATTTT
NA	NA	TRBV6-1	TRBJ1-5	CASSESQGGNQPQHF	TGTGCCAGCAGTGAAAGCCAGGGTGGTAATCAGCCCCAGCATTTT
NA	NA	TRBV12-3/TRBV12-4	TRBJ2-3	CASRRGATDTQYF	TGTGCCAGCAGACGGGGGGCCACAGATACGCAGTATTTT
NA	TRBD1	TRBV5-1	TRBJ1-2	CASSAEAPGQGLPRYTF	TGCGCCAGCAGCGCGGAGGCCCCGGGACAGGGGCTCCCTCGCTACACCTTC
few	TRBD1	TRBV5-1	TRBJ1-5	CASSLSGTGSLNNQPQHF	TGCGCCAGCAGCTTGTCCGGGACAGGATCTCTTAACAATCAGCCCCAGCATTTT
NA	NA	TRBV2	TRBJ1-6	CATVRDSSSYNSPLHF	TGTGCCACCGTACGGGACTCCAGCTCCTATAATTCACCCCTCCACTTT
NA	NA	TRBV19	TRBJ2-3	CASSPNTDTQYF	TGTGCCAGTAGTCCCAACACAGATACGCAGTATTTT
NA	TRBD1	TRBV7-9	TRBJ2-7	CASRDRAGYEQYF	TGTGCCAGCAGGGACAGGGCCGGCTACGAGCAGTACTTC
few	NA	TRBV5-3	TRBJ1-1	CARIRARGTEAFF	TGTGCCAGAATAAGGGCCAGGGGCACTGAAGCTTTCTTT
NA	TRBD2	TRBV9	TRBJ2-3	CASSVATTGGLDTQYF	TGTGCCAGCAGCGTAGCTACTACGGGGGGGCTGGATACGCAGTATTTT
NA	NA	TRBV6-2/TRBV6-3	TRBJ1-2	CASSYYRPGGYNYGYTF	TGTGCCAGCAGTTACTATCGTCCGGGGGGCTATAACTATGGCTACACCTTC
NA	NA	TRBV5-1	TRBJ2-1	CASSEQGGGNEQFF	TGCGCCAGCTCAGAGCAGGGAGGCGGCAATGAGCAGTTCTTC
few	TRBD2	TRBV11-2	TRBJ2-3	CASSRGLAGADTQYF	TGTGCCAGCAGCCGGGGACTAGCGGGGGCCGATACGCAGTATTTT
NA	TRBD1	TRBV28	TRBJ1-2	CASRMTGFVRGYTF	TGTGCCAGCCGAATGACAGGGTTTGTTAGGGGCTACACCTTC
NA	TRBD1	TRBV27	TRBJ2-7	CASNPEAGTGGEQYF	TGTGCCAGCAACCCGGAGGCCGGGACAGGGGGCGAGCAGTACTTC
NA	TRBD2	TRBV5-1	TRBJ2-1	CASSLVGGAYNEQFF	TGCGCCAGCAGCTTGGTTGGGGGGGCCTACAATGAGCAGTTCTTC
once	NA	TRBV11-2	TRBJ2-7	CASSIDRLSSYEQYF	TGTGCCAGCAGCATCGACAGACTTTCCTCCTACGAGCAGTACTTC
NA	NA	TRBV7-9	TRBJ1-1	CASTQPMNTEAFF	TGTGCCAGCACCCAACCTATGAACACTGAAGCTTTCTTT